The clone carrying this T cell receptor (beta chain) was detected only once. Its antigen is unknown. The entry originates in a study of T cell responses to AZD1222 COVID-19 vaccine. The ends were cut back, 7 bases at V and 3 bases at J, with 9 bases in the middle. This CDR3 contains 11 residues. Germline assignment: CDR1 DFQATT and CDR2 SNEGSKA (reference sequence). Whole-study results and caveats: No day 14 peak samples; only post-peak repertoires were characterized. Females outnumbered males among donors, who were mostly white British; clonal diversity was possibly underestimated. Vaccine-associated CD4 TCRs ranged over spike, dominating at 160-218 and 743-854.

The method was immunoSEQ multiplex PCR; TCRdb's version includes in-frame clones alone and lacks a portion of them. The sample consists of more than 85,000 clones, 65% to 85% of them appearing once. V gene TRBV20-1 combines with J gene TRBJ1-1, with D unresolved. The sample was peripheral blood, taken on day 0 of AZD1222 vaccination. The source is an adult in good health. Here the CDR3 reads CSVFEDTEAFF. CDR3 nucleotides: TGCAGTGTTTTTGAGGACACTGAAGCTTTCTTT.